This T cell receptor beta chain was identified in a study of technical replicates of blood from several donors. Trimming took 5 bases from V and 5 from J, leaving 21 bases between them. The CDR3 runs 16 residues. Germline V lookup: CDR1 SEHNR, CDR2 FQNEAQ (reference sequence). Repertoires were generated with immunoSEQ multiplex PCR, while TCRdb's copy carries only in-frame clones and drops some. Found here are 55,000 to 75,000 clones, 91% of them singletons; the top ten hold about 3.8%. The V call is TRBV7-9, the J call TRBJ2-5, with D perhaps matching TRBD2 (7 bases). The sequencing input was PBMCs. The receptor was isolated from a human donor in good health. Some clones in this sample may be carry-over from other donors' samples. CDR3 loop: CASSPSWGGPAETQYF. For the CDR3, the DNA is TGTGCCAGCAGCCCAAGTTGGGGGGGGCCAGCGGAGACCCAGTACTTC. Combining the CDR3 with reference TRBV7-9 and TRBJ2-5 gives the whole variable domain DTGVSQNPRHKITKRGQNVTFRCDPISEHNRLYWYRQTLGQGPEFLTYFQNEAQLEKSRLLSDRFSAERPKGSFSTLEIQRTEQGDSAMYLCASSPSWGGPAETQYFGPGTRLLVL.